Following are 20 T cell receptor beta chains from one sample sequenced in a study of T cells in Graves' hyperthyroidism and ophthalmopathy. RNA transcripts served as the template for amplifying TCR beta CDR3 regions. First-round RT-PCR of the TCR CDR3 relied on the HTBI primer set. MiXCR, run by TCRdb on the multiplex PCR reads, gives a single entry per CDR3 protein. The sample shows about 160,000 distinct CDR3 sequences, about a tenth of them seen only once. Sequenced material: blood. These receptors were obtained from a young woman with Graves' hyperthyroidism that later progressed to Graves' ophthalmopathy.

There are many counts of this clonotype. V usage is TRBV7-3 and J usage is TRBJ1-2; D is undetermined. There are 13 residues in the CDR3. Trimming took 6 bases from V and 13 from J, leaving 21 bases between them. Germline V gives CDR1 SGHTA, CDR2 FQGTGA. DNA for the CDR3: TGTGCCAGCAGTTCAACGGGCTCAGGCCTGTTCACCTTC. It translates to CASSSTGSGLFTF.

This clonotype was detected ten times or more. V and J are TRBV2 and TRBJ2-5; tentatively, D is TRBD2 (5 bases). CDR3 length: 15 residues. V lost 5 bases, J lost 2 bases, and 15 bases lay in between. CDR1 is SNHLY, CDR2 FYNNEI, per germline. The CDR3 nucleotides read TGTGCCAGCAGTAAGGACTGGACGGGACAAGAGACCCAGTACTTC. Its translation: CASSKDWTGQETQYF.

At least ten counts were recorded for this clonotype. The CDR3 nucleotides read TGTGCCAGCAGCTTAGTTCCCCGGACTAGCGGCACAGATACGCAGTATTTT. Amino acid sequence: CASSLVPRTSGTDTQYF. The gene calls are TRBV7-3 and TRBJ2-3; 9 bases match TRBD2. Germline values: CDR1 SGHTA, CDR2 FQGTGA. V trimming: 2 bases; J trimming: 1 base; junction bases outside the gene matches: 7. This CDR3 contains 17 residues.

This clonotype was detected ten times or more. This chain connects TRBV14 to TRBJ1-5; D unclear. Germline CDR1 SGHDN, CDR2 FVKESK. The CDR3 extends over 13 amino acids. The V gene lost 2 bases and the J gene lost 7 bases, with 9 bases spanning the gap. CDR3 loop: CASSQQEGQPQHF. The CDR3 bases are TGTGCCAGCAGCCAACAAGAGGGACAGCCCCAGCATTTT. Filled out from reference TRBV14 and TRBJ1-5, the complete variable domain reads EAGVTQFPSHSVIEKGQTVTLRCDPISGHDNLYWYRRVMGKEIKFLLHFVKESKQDESGMPNNRFLAERTGGTYSTLKVQPAELEDSGVYFCASSQQEGQPQHFGDGTRLSIL.

Ten or more counts support this clonotype. The chain joins TRBV6-2 or TRBV6-3 to TRBJ2-1; TRBD2 matches at 13 bases. J gave up 3 bases and V 0 bases, and 2 bases lay outside the gene matches. Germline CDR1 and CDR2: MNHEY and SVGEGT. CDR3 length: 17 amino acids. The chain's CDR3 is CASSYSGTSGIYNEQFF. The CDR3 coding sequence is TGTGCCAGCAGTTACTCGGGGACTAGCGGGATCTACAATGAGCAGTTCTTC.

In regard to this clonotype: At one end, the junction sequence differs from germline, possibly due to a read error. The rearrangement joins TRBV6-1 to TRBJ1-2; D uncertain. Germline lookup yields CDR1 MNHNS and CDR2 SASEGT. The CDR3 extends over 11 amino acids. The CDR3 DNA sequence: TGTGCCAGCAGTGAAACGGTCTCCCGGCCCTTC. Protein product: CASSETVSRPF.

This clonotype was detected many times. The V and J genes are TRBV19 and TRBJ1-1; 8 nucleotides line up with TRBD1. The length of the CDR3 is 14 residues. Germline CDR1 reads LNHDA; CDR2 reads SQIVND (reference sequence). V dropped 2 bases and J dropped 6; count of bases not matched to a gene: 5. CDR3 in amino acids: CASSIQGAVAEAFF. CDR3 in DNA: TGTGCCAGTAGTATACAGGGGGCGGTGGCTGAAGCTTTCTTT.

This clonotype was seen ten or more times. The rearrangement joins TRBV6-1 to TRBJ1-5; D call uncertain. Trimming stripped 6 bases from V and 0 bases from J, with 9 bases between. Germline V lookup: CDR1 MNHNS, CDR2 SASEGT. The CDR3 runs to 14 residues. CDR3 coding DNA: TGTGCCAGCAGCACAGAGAATAGCAATCAGCCCCAGCATTTT. Residues: CASSTENSNQPQHF.

This clonotype was recorded many times. This chain links TRBV30 with TRBJ1-1; 7 bases are shared with TRBD1. This CDR3 comprises 16 residues. From germline, CDR1 is GTSNPN and CDR2 SVGIG (reference sequence). The J segment lost 0 bases and the V segment lost 1 base, leaving 8 bases of the junction unmatched. The DNA for the CDR3 is TGTGCCTGGAGTGCCCTCAGGGGGGCAATGAACACTGAAGCTTTCTTT. This translates into CAWSALRGAMNTEAFF.

This clonotype appeared many times. This chain links TRBV12-3 or TRBV12-4 with TRBJ2-3; TRBD2 agrees at 13 bases. This CDR3 has 15 residues. V dropped 8 bases and J dropped 4; count of bases not matched to a gene: 6. Here the CDR3 reads CASWGLAGRPDTQYF. The CDR3 DNA sequence: TGTGCCAGCTGGGGACTAGCGGGGAGACCAGATACGCAGTATTTT.

CDR3 sequence reads: CASSRRYSGSRSAGELFF. In nucleotides, the CDR3 is TGTGCCAGCAGCCGGCGGTATAGCGGGAGTAGATCGGCCGGGGAGCTGTTTTTT. The chain recombines TRBV3-1 with TRBJ2-2; 9 positions agree with TRBD2. Germline CDR1 is LGHDT and CDR2 is YNNKEL (reference sequence). Trimming at V came to 4 bases and at J to 6 bases, leaving 15 bases not matched to a gene. The CDR3 loop spans 18 amino acids.

V and J are TRBV19 and TRBJ1-1; D not certain. Germline assignment: CDR1 LNHDA and CDR2 SQIVND (reference sequence). Trimming left V 5 bases short and J 2 bases short, with 9 bases between. CDR3 size: 13 residues. The CDR3 DNA sequence: TGTGCCAGTAGTCATAAGCGCAACACTGAAGCTTTCTTT. Residues: CASSHKRNTEAFF.

The chain combines TRBV4-1 with TRBJ2-7, with 8 bases lining up with TRBD2. The J segment lost 5 bases and the V segment lost 0 bases, leaving 6 bases of the junction unmatched. CDR3 length: 15 residues. Per germline, CDR1 MGHRA and CDR2 YSYEKL. The CDR3 here is CASSQEGGRINEQYF. As DNA, the CDR3 is TGCGCCAGCAGCCAAGAGGGCGGGAGGATCAACGAGCAGTACTTC.

This clonotype showed up many times. The chain recombines TRBV5-6 with TRBJ1-4; TRBD1 matches 7 bases. This CDR3 region has 15 residues. J was trimmed by 3 bases and V by 3 bases; bases with no gene match: 5. Germline V CDR1 and CDR2: SGHDT, YYEEEE. Here the CDR3 DNA reads TGTGCCAGCAGCTGGGGACAGCGACCTAATGAAAAACTGTTTTTT. Its translation: CASSWGQRPNEKLFF.

This clonotype was recorded at least ten times. V usage is TRBV11-2 and J usage is TRBJ2-7; D uncertain. V was trimmed by 1 base and J by 3 bases, leaving 13 bases between them. The CDR3 contains 15 residues. Per germline, CDR1 SGHAT and CDR2 FQNNGV. The CDR3 DNA sequence: TGTGCCAGCAGCTTAGGGCAGGCTGTCTACTACGAGCAGTACTTC. Its protein product is CASSLGQAVYYEQYF.

This clonotype has ten or more counts. The J gene is TRBJ1-1, the V gene TRBV19, with D uncertain. CDR1 and CDR2 (germline): LNHDA, SQIVND (reference sequence). V was trimmed by 5 bases and J by 1 base, leaving 8 bases between them. This CDR3 has 13 residues. The CDR3 DNA sequence: TGTGCCAGTAGTGACTACAGGAACACTGAAGCTTTCTTT. This translates into CASSDYRNTEAFF.

About this clonotype itself: A much larger clone differs from this one at a single base, so this may be a read error. The J gene is TRBJ2-7, the V gene TRBV28; TRBD2 might be the D (5 bases). In germline, CDR1 is MDHEN, CDR2 SYDVKM. V was cut by 3 bases and J by 9 bases, with 9 bases left in between. There are 11 residues in the CDR3. This CDR3 is CASSFHSVQYF. In DNA form, the CDR3 reads TGTGCCAGCAGTTTCCATAGCGTGCAGTACTTC.

This clonotype was seen more than once but under ten times. This rearrangement joins TRBV15 to TRBJ1-4, with D unclear. Germline CDR1 LNHNV, CDR2 YYDKDF (reference sequence). CDR3 size: 13 residues. The ends were cut back, 6 bases at V and 5 bases at J, with 10 bases in the middle. The CDR3 coding sequence is TGTGCCACCAGTGTTATCGCCAATGAAAAACTGTTTTTT. Translation: CATSVIANEKLFF.

This clonotype appeared many times. This sequence joins TRBV20-1 and TRBJ2-5; 9 bases are a match to TRBD1. The germline gives CDR1 DFQATT, CDR2 SNEGSKA (reference sequence). V lost 6 bases to trimming and J lost 5 bases; unmatched junction nucleotides: 13. This CDR3 is 15 amino acids long. The CDR3 sequence is CSALTGTGIGETQYF. CDR3 bases: TGCAGTGCCCTAACTGGGACAGGGATAGGGGAGACCCAGTACTTC.

This clonotype appeared many times. V usage is TRBV29-1 and J usage is TRBJ1-2, with D maybe TRBD1 (5 bases). CDR1 and CDR2 (germline): SQVTM, ANQGSEA. Trimming left V 6 bases short and J 2 bases short, with 13 bases between. This CDR3 comprises 13 residues. CDR3 region: CSVEPGTNYGYTF. The DNA of the CDR3 is TGCAGCGTAGAACCCGGGACGAACTATGGCTACACCTTC.